These 2 T cell receptor beta chains originate from one sample sequenced in a study of blood T cell repertoires in COVID-19 (dated by TCRdb to the early 2020s). Library method: the immunoSEQ multiplex PCR assay. In TCRdb, the immuneACCESS table is reduced to in-frame sequences with V and J assigned. These tables do not hold every clone; where another copy was compared, an unresolved V gene accounts for under half, and the others remain unexplained. For this sample the table gives some 48,000 clones, of which 86% were detected only once. The ten most abundant clones make up around 2.9% of the sample. The sample taken for sequencing was peripheral blood. The receptor set was obtained from a woman aged 80 or over with acute or convalescent COVID-19.

The CDR3 nucleotides read TGCAGCGTTGCTACAGGGGGCTCTGGCTACACCTTC. Its translation: CSVATGGSGYTF. The V gene is TRBV29-1, the J gene TRBJ1-2, with 9 positions matching TRBD1. The CDR3 length is 12 residues. Trimming cost V 4 bases and J 7 bases; bases outside gene matches: 4. Germline CDR1 and CDR2: SQVTM and ANQGSEA. Together with reference TRBV29-1 and TRBJ1-2, the CDR3 gives the full variable domain: SAVISQKPSRDICQRGTSLTIQCQVDSQVTMMFWYRQQPGQSLTLIATANQGSEATYESGFVIDKFPISRPNLTFSTLTVSNMSPEDSSIYLCSVATGGSGYTFGSGTRLTVV.

In its sample, this clone was seen once. The chain carries TRBV2 and TRBJ1-1; D unresolved. Per the germline V gene, CDR1 is SNHLY and CDR2 is FYNNEI. Trimming took off 5 bases at V and 4 bases at J, with 5 bases between the two ends. The CDR3 sequence is 11 residues long. CDR3 amino acids: CASSRGTEAFF. The CDR3 DNA reads TGTGCCAGCAGTCGCGGCACTGAAGCTTTCTTT.